Below, 5 T cell receptor beta chains from the same sample are listed, as sequenced in a study of cytomegalovirus exposure and HLA in healthy donors. The PCR had 60 Vbeta and 13 Jbeta primers. The repertoire was sequenced with immunoSEQ multiplex PCR; TCRdb's copy has only in-frame clones and lacks some. The sample consists of more than 100,000 clones, approximately 72% of them appearing once. The specimen was PBMCs. Receptors originate from a woman aged 45-65 years in good health and CMV-seronegative.

This clone was seen a handful of times. The rearrangement links TRBV5-1 to TRBJ2-7, with D maybe TRBD1 (5 bases). This CDR3 is built from 15 residues. Trimming took 1 base from V and 2 from J, leaving 13 bases between them. From germline, CDR1 is SGHRS and CDR2 YFSETQ. This CDR3 reads CASSLLGQAPYEQYF. DNA for the CDR3: TGCGCCAGCAGCTTGTTAGGACAAGCACCCTACGAGCAGTACTTC.

For the CDR3, the DNA is TGTGCCAGCTCACCACTACGGACAGGGGAAGAAAAACTGTTTTTT. It encodes CASSPLRTGEEKLFF. The rearrangement joins TRBV18 to TRBJ1-4; 9 positions agree with TRBD1. V shed 1 base and J 8 bases; nucleotides not matched to a gene: 5. The CDR3 is 15 residues long. CDR1 is KGHSH and CDR2 is LQKENI in the germline V gene.

In the case of this clone: One end of the junction varies from germline; a read error may be responsible. CDR3 loop: CASSLAASYEQYF. In DNA, the CDR3 is TGTGCCAGCAGCCTAGCGGCATCCTACGAGCAGTACTTC. V and J are TRBV7-7 and TRBJ2-7, with 7 bases aligning to TRBD2. Germline CDR1 and CDR2: SSHAT and FNYEAQ (reference sequence). This CDR3 is 13 amino acids long.

This clone showed up just a few times. The chain combines TRBV5-4 with TRBJ2-5; TRBD2 matches at 9 bases. The length of the CDR3 is 17 residues. Germline CDR1 reads SGHNT; CDR2 reads YYREEE (reference sequence). Trimming at V came to 0 bases and at J to 5 bases, leaving 11 bases not matched to a gene. The CDR3 reads CASSLGAGGSVLETQYF. As DNA, the CDR3 is TGTGCCAGCAGCTTGGGAGCGGGAGGTTCGGTTTTGGAGACCCAGTACTTC.

This clone was seen a single time. The chain is built from TRBV7-9 and TRBJ1-2; D possibly corresponds to TRBD1 (5 bases). CDR1 SEHNR and CDR2 FQNEAQ come from the germline V gene (reference sequence). The CDR3 totals 16 residues. Trimming pared 5 bases from V and 6 bases from J, leaving 22 bases between. For the CDR3, the DNA is TGTGCCAGCAGCCCTCGAGAGGGAGGGGTAAGAGATGGCTACACCTTC. It encodes CASSPREGGVRDGYTF.